This TCR beta chain came from a study of regulatory T cells in long-lasting Graves disease. A note on this clonotype: The antigen remains undetermined. The junction departs from germline at one end; a sequencing error may be responsible.

Notes on the study in general: Thyroid tissue was not sampled; only peripheral blood was. Persistent Graves' patients showed less TCR diversity than newly diagnosed patients showed.

Library construction for TCR beta used iRepertoire HTBI primers and Arm-PCR of CDR3 regions. One entry per CDR3 protein results from TCRdb running MiXCR on the multiplex PCR reads. The table includes roughly 400,000 distinct CDR3 sequences, 21% detected once. The CDR3 extends over 18 amino acids. CDR1 is LGHDT and CDR2 is YNNKEL in the germline V gene (reference sequence). Time point specified: persistent/refractory GD, antithyroid drugs over 5 years with positive TRAb. The TCR library used RNA extracted from PBMCs. The sequence was collected from a female donor with Graves disease. The sample in question was peripheral blood mononuclear cells (PBMCs), obtained when the disease was refractory, from a patient treated with antithyroid drugs. The genes are TRBV3-1 and TRBJ2-7; 13 bases are shared with TRBD2. DNA for the CDR3: TGTGCCAGCAGCCACCAGGGGACTAGCGGGAAGAGGAGGGGAGAGCGGTACTTC. As protein: CASSHQGTSGKRRGERYF.